Listed below are T cell receptor beta chains from one sample, sequenced in a study of CD8 T cells in ankylosing spondylitis. MiXCR was run by TCRdb on the 5' RACE reads, yielding one entry per CDR3 protein. In the table there are about 540,000 distinct CDR3 sequences, roughly 13% of which are singletons. The specimen sequenced was blood, either unsorted or a sorted T cell fraction (not recorded which). These receptor sequences come from a male donor with ankylosing spondylitis. The CDR3 runs from the conserved cysteine through the conserved F or W. The order of the fields is J gene, D gene, V gene, clone size, CDR3 DNA, CDR3 protein. D genes are given only for firm matches. Rows give clone size only sometimes, using once, few, many, or a class for an expanded clone.

TRBJ2-5 | TRBD2 | TRBV29-1 | few | TGCAGCGCCGGCCGGGGGGGGAATGAGGCCCAGTACTTC | CSAGRGGNEAQYF
TRBJ2-1 | TRBD2 | TRBV5-1 | NA | TGCGCCAGCAGCTTGGGCCTGGGGAGCGGGAGGGCCAGTGAGCAGTTCTTC | CASSLGLGSGRASEQFF
TRBJ2-1 | NA | TRBV7-9 | few | TGTGCCAGCAGCTTAACGGACGCCCTTACGGAGCAGTTCTTC | CASSLTDALTEQFF
TRBJ2-1 | TRBD2 | TRBV11-2 | few | TGTGCCAGCAGCTCGGGACTAGCGGGAACGTACAATGAGCAGTTCTTC | CASSSGLAGTYNEQFF
TRBJ2-1 | NA | TRBV20-1 | few | TGCAGTGCTAGAGATCCCCATCTCTTCTACAATGAGCAGTTCTTC | CSARDPHLFYNEQFF
TRBJ1-5 | NA | TRBV20-1 | NA | TGCAGTGCTAGCGATGCGGGCAATCAGCCCCAGCATTTT | CSASDAGNQPQHF
TRBJ2-4 | NA | TRBV7-2 | few | TGTGCCAGCAGCCCAAAGGGGCTCACCGACATTCAGTACTTC | CASSPKGLTDIQYF
TRBJ2-7 | NA | TRBV11-2 | NA | TGTGCCAGCAGCTTATGGCTAGGGGATTACGAGCAGTACTTC | CASSLWLGDYEQYF
TRBJ2-4 | NA | TRBV30 | few | TGTGCCTGGAGTGTACGGGGAGACATTCAGTACTTC | CAWSVRGDIQYF
TRBJ2-1 | NA | TRBV4-2 | NA | TGTGCCAGCAGCCAAGGAAGGGAGTTCGATGAGCAGTTCTTC | CASSQGREFDEQFF
TRBJ2-1 | NA | TRBV5-1 | few | TGCGCCAGCAGCTTGGGAAGGGCCCCGCCCAATTTCAATGAGCAGTTCTTC | CASSLGRAPPNFNEQFF
TRBJ1-6 | NA | TRBV3-1 | few | TGTGCCAGCAGCCAGGCCGGACTTAATTCACCCCTCCACTTT | CASSQAGLNSPLHF
TRBJ1-6 | NA | TRBV12-3/TRBV12-4 | many | TGTGCCAGCACTACAGGGTCCTATAATTCACCCCTCCACTTT | CASTTGSYNSPLHF
TRBJ1-1 | TRBD1 | TRBV5-1 | NA | TGCGCCAGCAGCTCTGCCGGGACAGGGGGGCGCAACACTGAAGCTTTCTTT | CASSSAGTGGRNTEAFF
TRBJ2-3 | TRBD1 | TRBV24-1 | few | TGTGCCACCAGTGATATGACAGGGGGAACAGATACGCAGTATTTT | CATSDMTGGTDTQYF
TRBJ1-5 | TRBD1 | TRBV7-2 | NA | TGTGCCAGCAGCCCTAGGGGGCAGGGGAGGAATCAGCCCCAGCATTTT | CASSPRGQGRNQPQHF
TRBJ2-7 | TRBD2 | TRBV3-1 | NA | TGTGCCAGCAGCCGATATAGCGGGAGTGCTCCCTACGAGCAGTACTTC | CASSRYSGSAPYEQYF
TRBJ2-3 | NA | TRBV10-3 | many | TGTGCCATCAGTGTTACTTCAAACACAGATACGCAGTATTTT | CAISVTSNTDTQYF
TRBJ2-1 | TRBD2 | TRBV5-1 | many | TGCGCCAGCAGCTTGGAGGAACTAGCGGGCTACAATGAGCAGTTCTTC | CASSLEELAGYNEQFF
TRBJ2-1 | NA | TRBV11-2 | few | TGTGCCAGCAGCTTCCTGGGATCTCGCAATGAGCAGTTCTTC | CASSFLGSRNEQFF
TRBJ2-7 | NA | TRBV5-1 | few | TGCGCCAGCAGAAGAGGGGGGAGGTACGAGCAGTACTTC | CASRRGGRYEQYF
TRBJ2-1 | TRBD2 | TRBV4-1 | many | TGCGCCAGCAGCCAAGAGGGATTTTTGGCGGGAGGTATTAATGAGCAGTTCTTC | CASSQEGFLAGGINEQFF
TRBJ2-2 | NA | TRBV20-1 | NA | TGCAGTGCTAGAGACCCGAGGCCAAAGAACACCGGGGAGCTGTTTTTT | CSARDPRPKNTGELFF
TRBJ2-3 | NA | TRBV20-1 | few | TGCAGTGCTGAACAGGGTGATGGCACAGATACGCAGTATTTT | CSAEQGDGTDTQYF
TRBJ1-1 | TRBD1 | TRBV2 | NA | TGTGCCACCAAGACAGGGAGAATGAACACTGAAGCTTTCTTT | CATKTGRMNTEAFF
TRBJ2-3 | NA | TRBV7-2 | few | TGTGCCAGCAGCTTATATGTACGGGACTCCACAGATACGCAGTATTTT | CASSLYVRDSTDTQYF
TRBJ1-4 | NA | TRBV2 | NA | TGTGCCAGCATGGCGGAGATTAATGAAAAACTGTTTTTT | CASMAEINEKLFF
TRBJ2-1 | TRBD2 | TRBV18 | NA | TGTGCCAGCTCACCAATCGTAAGGACTAGCGGGAGAGTTGAGCAGTTCTTC | CASSPIVRTSGRVEQFF
TRBJ2-5 | TRBD1 | TRBV5-1 | NA | TGCGCCAGCAGTTCGCAGACAGGGGTGATGGAGACCCAGTACTTC | CASSSQTGVMETQYF
TRBJ2-7 | TRBD2 | TRBV6-5 | few | TGTGCCAGCAGTTCCCTCCCCGGGACTAGCGGGAGGGTGGCCTACGAGCAGTACTTC | CASSSLPGTSGRVAYEQYF
TRBJ1-5 | NA | TRBV11-3 | few | TGTGCCAGCAGCAAGGACGGTCAGCCCCAGCATTTT | CASSKDGQPQHF
TRBJ1-1 | NA | TRBV20-1 | few | TGCAGTGCGCCCCGCGGTCTAGACACTGAAGCTTTCTTT | CSAPRGLDTEAFF
TRBJ2-5 | TRBD2 | TRBV5-6 | NA | TGTGCCAGCAGCCTGAACCTAGCGGGAGGGGAGACCCAGTACTTC | CASSLNLAGGETQYF
TRBJ1-6 | NA | TRBV13 | NA | TGTGCCAGCAGCTTAGGCGGCAGGATAAATAATTCACCCCTCCACTTT | CASSLGGRINNSPLHF